This T cell receptor (beta chain) originates from a study of blood T cell repertoires in COVID-19. Looking at the study overall: PBMCs, B-cell-depleted T cells, or T cells provided the cDNA or gDNA that made up the material.

This CDR3 comprises 14 residues. Germline CDR1 GTSNPN, CDR2 SVGIG (reference sequence). V dropped 4 bases and J dropped 7; count of bases not matched to a gene: 7. Using immunoSEQ multiplex PCR, the repertoire was profiled, and TCRdb retains in-frame clones only, with some absent. Counted here are over 25,000 clones, more than 90% occurring once; the ten biggest clones make up around 8.2%. V usage is TRBV30 and J usage is TRBJ1-4, with 9 bases fitting TRBD1. What was sequenced was peripheral blood. The source is a man aged 70 or older with active or convalescent COVID-19. The CDR3 DNA sequence: TGTGCCTGGACCCCGGGACAGGGAAGTGAAAAACTGTTTTTT. Its protein product is CAWTPGQGSEKLFF.